This T cell receptor beta chain was identified during a study of T cell responses to AZD1222 COVID-19 vaccine. Per the germline V gene, CDR1 is SGHTA and CDR2 is FQGNSA. The CDR3 is 16 amino acids. Deletions cut 0 bases from V and 0 bases from J, with 10 bases between. Assay: immunoSEQ multiplex PCR; the TCRdb copy retains only in-frame clones and omits some. The sample yields over 75,000 clones, 70% to 90% seen once. The rearrangement links TRBV7-2 to TRBJ2-3; no reliable D call. The TCR sequence derives from an adult who received the AZD1222 COVID-19 vaccine. The material was peripheral blood, obtained 28 days after the second AZD1222 dose. CDR3: CASSLAVPLSTDTQYF. CDR3 sequence (DNA): TGTGCCAGCAGCTTAGCGGTGCCCCTCAGCACAGATACGCAGTATTTT.